This TCR beta chain was recovered during a study of early T cells in non-severe SARS-CoV-2 infection. TCRdb independently ran MiXCR on the 5' RACE reads; one entry per CDR3 protein. The sample yields under 70,000 distinct CDR3 sequences, roughly 10% seen once. At least ten counts were recorded for this clonotype. The CDR3 has 13 residues. The V gene's germline CDR1 is MNHEY and CDR2 SVGAGI. The sample taken for sequencing was whole blood. The rearrangement uses TRBV6-5 and TRBJ2-5, with a tentative D call TRBD2 (6 bases). This receptor was obtained from an adult who was a healthcare worker with PCR-confirmed SARS-CoV-2 infection or an uninfected control (not recorded which). CDR3: CAVDGGEGETQYF. In DNA form, the CDR3 reads TGTGCGGTGGACGGGGGTGAGGGCGAGACCCAGTACTTC.